In this sample, the clone carrying this T cell receptor beta chain turned up a few times. The data originate from a study of blood T cells in healthy people across ages. The trim removed 1 base at V and 7 bases at J, leaving 3 bases unmatched. Germline CDR1 and CDR2: SGHTA and FQGNSA. The CDR3 spans 14 residues. The use of a sample-barcoded 5' primer and a J-beta primer mix characterized a second PCR of 7 to 11 cycles. MiXCR, run by TCRdb on the 5' RACE reads, gives a single entry per CDR3 protein. Of 1.5 million to 2 million distinct CDR3 sequences listed, 28% are singletons. The TCR originated in a woman aged 25 to 39 in good health. V and J are TRBV7-2 and TRBJ2-1; 8 nucleotides match TRBD1. Sequencing input: blood. The CDR3 loop is CASSLEYRGNEQFF. CDR3 bases: TGTGCCAGCAGCTTAGAATACAGGGGGAATGAGCAGTTCTTC.